What follows are 10 T cell receptor beta chains derived from one specimen sequenced in a study of patients and donors after allogeneic stem cell transplantation. TCRdb reanalysed the RT-PCR reads using MiXCR and keeps one entry per CDR3 protein. Here the sample spans 200,000 to 250,000 distinct CDR3 sequences, roughly 15% being singletons. Sequenced input: blood, either unsorted or a sorted T cell fraction (not recorded which). Receptors originate from a human donor who was either an allogeneic HSCT recipient or a stem cell or donor lymphocyte infusion donor (not recorded which). It is not recorded whose cells these are; they may come from a transplant donor.

This clonotype was detected only a few times. The chain couples TRBV3-1 to TRBJ2-5; D is uncertain. Between the trimmed V and J ends, which lost 1 base and 1 base, there was a span of 7 bases. This CDR3 comprises 14 residues. Germline assignment: CDR1 LGHDT and CDR2 YNNKEL (reference sequence). The CDR3 region is CASSQGSGQETQYF. The CDR3 region has the DNA TGTGCCAGCAGCCAAGGGTCAGGCCAAGAGACCCAGTACTTC.

The J gene is TRBJ2-5, the V gene TRBV20-1; possibly TRBD1 or TRBD2 for D (6 bases each). V lost 1 base, J lost 5 bases, and 11 bases lay in between. Germline CDR1 is DFQATT and CDR2 is SNEGSKA (reference sequence). The CDR3 loop spans 13 amino acids. The CDR3 loop is CSARVGGPETQYF. The DNA for the CDR3 is TGCAGTGCTAGAGTTGGGGGGCCGGAGACCCAGTACTTC.

This CDR3 reads CASSLTGVFGNQPQHF. CDR3 nucleotide sequence: TGTGCCAGCAGCTTGACAGGGGTATTTGGCAATCAGCCCCAGCATTTT. The chain joins TRBV7-2 to TRBJ1-5, with 8 bases that match TRBD1. CDR1 SGHTA and CDR2 FQGNSA come from the germline V gene. Trimming removed 3 bases from V and 2 bases from J; junction bases left unmatched: 6. This CDR3 region has 16 residues.

The rearrangement joins TRBV7-9 to TRBJ2-3, with D possibly matching TRBD2 (6 bases). The V end lost 4 bases, the J end lost 1 base, and 15 bases lay between the germline ends. The CDR3 totals 16 residues. CDR1 and CDR2 from the germline V gene are SEHNR and FQNEAQ (reference sequence). Here the CDR3 DNA reads TGTGCCAGCAGCTCTCCCCGGGGCGGGGGCACAGATACGCAGTATTTT. Encoded protein: CASSSPRGGGTDTQYF.

The rearrangement links TRBV20-1 to TRBJ2-1; tentatively, D is TRBD1 (6 bases). The length of the CDR3 is 15 residues. Trimming stripped 3 bases from V and 4 bases from J, with 16 bases between. Per germline, CDR1 DFQATT and CDR2 SNEGSKA (reference sequence). The CDR3 region has the DNA TGCAGTGCTAGTTCCCCCCTAGGGGGATACAATGAGCAGTTCTTC. Its translation: CSASSPLGGYNEQFF.

This clonotype occurred a few times. The chain is built from TRBV11-2 and TRBJ2-7, with a possible D match to TRBD2 (7 bases). The CDR3 runs 17 residues. The V gene lost 5 bases and the J gene lost 7 bases, with 27 bases spanning the gap. Germline CDR1 and CDR2: SGHAT and FQNNGV. The CDR3 bases are TGTGCCAGCAGCCCGAGGACCAGAGGGGGGGATAGGAGGGAGCAGTACTTC. Translated: CASSPRTRGGDRREQYF.

This clonotype occurred many times. This chain connects TRBV12-3 or TRBV12-4 to TRBJ2-2, with D uncertain. The CDR3 is 13 amino acids. Between the trimmed V and J ends, which lost 1 base and 6 bases, there was a span of 6 bases. The CDR3 sequence: CASSLVLAGELFF. The CDR3, as DNA: TGTGCCAGCAGTTTAGTCTTGGCCGGGGAGCTGTTTTTT.

The chain employs TRBV4-2 and TRBJ2-5, with D perhaps matching TRBD2 (6 bases). Trimming removed 8 bases from V and 1 base from J, with 11 bases in between. The CDR3 extends over 13 amino acids. Germline V gives CDR1 LGHNA, CDR2 YNFKEQ. CDR3 region: CASGSGSQETQYF. CDR3 DNA sequence: TGTGCCAGCGGGAGCGGGTCCCAAGAGACCCAGTACTTC.

V usage is TRBV25-1 and J usage is TRBJ2-2; D is ambiguous. V lost 7 bases to trimming and J lost 4 bases, with 13 bases between them. The germline gives CDR1 MGHDK, CDR2 SYGVNS. This CDR3 contains 14 residues. The CDR3 region is CASKPPFGTGELFF. The CDR3 DNA follows: TGTGCCAGCAAACCCCCTTTTGGCACCGGGGAGCTGTTTTTT.

This clonotype turned up a few times. This chain links TRBV19 with TRBJ2-1; possible D gene TRBD1, 6 bases. Germline lookup yields CDR1 LNHDA and CDR2 SQIVND (reference sequence). This CDR3 region has 16 residues. V lost 1 base and J 3 bases, leaving 13 bases between the germline ends. CDR3 protein: CASSIVGGRRYNEQFF. The CDR3 DNA is TGTGCCAGTAGTATAGTTGGGGGCAGGCGCTACAATGAGCAGTTCTTC.